The sequence of this T cell receptor (beta chain) was determined in a study of cytomegalovirus exposure and HLA in healthy donors. Study-level results: A later analysis linked a missense variant in DCLRE1C to the trimming of TCR beta V and J genes. The study listed roughly 160 cytomegalovirus-associated TCR beta chains.

Primers included in the PCR were 60 Vbeta and 13 Jbeta primers. Repertoires were generated with immunoSEQ multiplex PCR, while TCRdb's copy carries only in-frame clones and drops some. The data show 55,000 to 80,000 clones, with about three quarters seen just once and around 9.7% held by the top ten. In the case of this clone: Antigen specificity is unknown.

CDR1 and CDR2 (germline): MNHEY, SVGAGI. The CDR3 spans 15 residues. The ends were cut back, 2 bases at V and 0 bases at J, with 7 bases in the middle. The chain links TRBV6-5 to TRBJ2-2; a weak D match, TRBD1 (6 bases). The sample was PBMCs. This TCR came from a man aged 35 to 55 in good health and CMV-seronegative. The CDR3 coding sequence is TGTGCCAGCAGTTACGGGACACCGAACACCGGGGAGCTGTTTTTT. It yields the protein CASSYGTPNTGELFF.